This T cell receptor (beta chain) was documented in a study of technical replicates of blood from several donors. The V end lost 5 bases, the J end lost 2 bases, and 8 bases lay between the germline ends. The CDR3 runs 13 residues. Germline CDR1 is LNHNV and CDR2 is YYDKDF (reference sequence). The method was immunoSEQ multiplex PCR; TCRdb's version includes in-frame clones alone and lacks a portion of them. Among tens of thousands of clones, just under 95% were seen once, and the ten largest hold less than 3.5%. V and J are TRBV15 and TRBJ2-3; perhaps TRBD2 as D (6 bases). This TCR came from a human donor in good health. Some clones in this sample may be carry-over from other donors' samples. The sequencing sample was made of PBMCs. The CDR3 is CATSGTSTDTQYF. The DNA of the CDR3 is TGTGCCACCAGCGGGACTTCCACAGATACGCAGTATTTT.